The rows below give T cell receptor beta chains drawn from one sample of a study of patients and donors after allogeneic stem cell transplantation. TCRdb ran MiXCR on the RT-PCR reads and lists one entry per CDR3 protein. Among over 400,000 distinct CDR3 sequences listed, about a sixth were seen once. The sample consisted of blood, either unsorted or a sorted T cell fraction (not recorded which). Receptor source: a human donor who was either an allogeneic HSCT recipient or a stem cell or donor lymphocyte infusion donor (not recorded which). It is not recorded whose cells these are; they may come from a transplant donor. Both conserved end residues are part of each CDR3. A D gene is named only where the DNA matches it firmly. Only part of the rows carry a size: once, few, many, or a class if the clone is expanded.

TRBV12-3/TRBV12-4	TRBJ2-4	many	TRBD2	TGTGCCAGCATGCGGGGCGGGGGGGGGTCCAAAAACATTCAGTACTTC	CASMRGGGGSKNIQYF
TRBV4-1	TRBJ1-1	few	-	TGCGCCAGCAGCCAGTTCGGGGCCGGGGGAAAGAACACTGAAGCTTTCTTT	CASSQFGAGGKNTEAFF
TRBV27	TRBJ2-3	many	-	TGTGCCAGCAGTCAGAATCAGGGTCGAGGTAACACAGATACGCAGTATTTT	CASSQNQGRGNTDTQYF
TRBV12-3/TRBV12-4	TRBJ1-2	few	TRBD1	TGTGCCAGCAGCCGGGACAGGGTGTGTTGCACCTTC	CASSRDRVCCTF
TRBV9	TRBJ2-6	-	-	TGTGCCAGCAGCTTACGTCTCGGGACTGGGGCCAACGTCCTGACTTTC	CASSLRLGTGANVLTF
TRBV4-3	TRBJ2-5	many	-	TGCGCCAGCAGCCAAGATACGGGGCGAAGGGAGACCCAGTACTTC	CASSQDTGRRETQYF
TRBV12-3/TRBV12-4	TRBJ1-1	many	-	TGTGCCAGCAGTTTTCAGGCACAGTACGGTGAAGCTTTCTTT	CASSFQAQYGEAFF
TRBV3-1	TRBJ2-3	few	-	TGTGCCAGGACCCCCGCTGAAAAATCAGATACGCAGTATTTT	CARTPAEKSDTQYF
TRBV12-3/TRBV12-4	TRBJ2-1	few	-	TGTGCCAGCAGTTTAAGGCGGGGCCCCTACAATGAGCAGTTCTTC	CASSLRRGPYNEQFF
TRBV27	TRBJ2-1	-	-	TGTGCCAGCAGTTTAGGGGGTGCAGCCTACAATGAGCAGTTCTTC	CASSLGGAAYNEQFF
TRBV19	TRBJ1-1	few	-	TGTGCCAGTAGCCAGACAAAGAACACTGAAGCTTTCTTT	CASSQTKNTEAFF
TRBV20-1	TRBJ1-5	few	-	TGCAGTGCTAGACCGGCAGGGGAGGGGAGCAATCAGCCCCAGCATTTT	CSARPAGEGSNQPQHF
TRBV6-1	TRBJ1-1	few	TRBD1	TGTGCCAGCAGTCGGGACAGCAACACTGAAGCTTTCTTT	CASSRDSNTEAFF
TRBV29-1	TRBJ2-3	many	-	TGCAGCGTTGAAGCCCTCTGGGGGGGCACAGATACGCAGTATTTT	CSVEALWGGTDTQYF
TRBV20-1	TRBJ1-1	few	-	TGCAGTGCTAGAGAGACGGCTGAAGCTTTCTTT	CSARETAEAFF
TRBV12-3/TRBV12-4	TRBJ1-3	-	-	TGTGCCAGCACCACATCCAGTATTTTCTCTGGAAACACCATATATTTT	CASTTSSIFSGNTIYF
TRBV28	TRBJ1-5	-	-	TGTGCCAGCGGGCCTCCCGGACAGTACAATCAGCCCCAGCATTTT	CASGPPGQYNQPQHF
TRBV6-1	TRBJ2-1	few	-	TGTGCCAGCATCACACCATGGCTCAATGAGCAGTTCTTC	CASITPWLNEQFF
TRBV20-1	TRBJ2-1	-	-	TGCAGCGCAACCACAGATAACAATGAGCAGTTCTTC	CSATTDNNEQFF
TRBV12-3/TRBV12-4	TRBJ1-1	-	-	TGTGCCAGCACTCACGGGGGGGAGACAGCTTTCTTT	CASTHGGETAFF
TRBV7-3	TRBJ2-7	few	-	TGTGCCAGCAGCTTAGGTCCTGGAACCTACGAGCAGTACTTC	CASSLGPGTYEQYF
TRBV6-1	TRBJ2-3	-	-	TGTGCCAGCAGTGAATATGGTCGCGGGCGGGGCTCCACAGATACGCAGTATTTT	CASSEYGRGRGSTDTQYF
TRBV29-1	TRBJ2-2	-	TRBD2	TGCAGCGTTGGGGCGAGCGGGACGAACACCGGGGAGCTGTTTTTT	CSVGASGTNTGELFF
TRBV12-3/TRBV12-4	TRBJ1-1	-	TRBD1	TGTGGCAGCCGGGACAGGGGGCACACTGAAGCTTTCTTT	CGSRDRGHTEAFF
TRBV4-1	TRBJ2-3	-	TRBD2	TGCGCCAGCAGCCGATTAATTAGCGGGGGGGCACCTAGCACAGATACGCAGTATTTT	CASSRLISGGAPSTDTQYF
TRBV24-1	TRBJ1-1	few	-	TGTGCCACCCGGCGGGGGGCGGGTGAAAACACTGAAGCTTTCTTT	CATRRGAGENTEAFF
TRBV9	TRBJ2-7	few	-	TGTGCCAGCAGCGTAGAGGTTTCCTCCTACGAGCAGTACTTC	CASSVEVSSYEQYF
TRBV9	TRBJ2-1	-	TRBD2	TGTGCCAGCAGCGCCGAGGGTTGGGGGTCGGGAGGTTACAATGAGCAGTTCTTC	CASSAEGWGSGGYNEQFF
TRBV12-3/TRBV12-4	TRBJ2-3	many	TRBD2	TGTGCCAGCAGTTTGGGGAGGGCCCCTACAAATACGCAGTATTTT	CASSLGRAPTNTQYF
TRBV29-1	TRBJ1-4	-	TRBD1	TGCAGCGTTGAAGGGAGGGGACAGGGAGGTAGCGAACTGTTTTTT	CSVEGRGQGGSELFF
TRBV7-8	TRBJ1-2	-	TRBD1	TGTGCCAGCAGCGGGGACAGGGTCTATGGCTACACCTTC	CASSGDRVYGYTF
TRBV6-2/TRBV6-3	TRBJ2-1	many	-	TGTGCCAGCAGTTACGTGGTCCTCAACAATGAGCAGTTCTTC	CASSYVVLNNEQFF
TRBV5-6	TRBJ2-7	many	-	TGTGCCAGCAACCCGACAGGGAGGTACGAGCAGTACTTC	CASNPTGRYEQYF
TRBV27	TRBJ1-4	-	-	TGTGCCAGCAGCGTAAGCATTGGCGCTAATGAAAAACTGTTTTTT	CASSVSIGANEKLFF
TRBV12-3/TRBV12-4	TRBJ2-1	-	-	TGTGCCAGCAGTTTGGGGAGAGCCGCTGAGCAGTTCTTC	CASSLGRAAEQFF
TRBV4-3	TRBJ2-7	many	-	TGCGCCAGCAGCCCCTCCCGGGTCCTGAGAGGCGAGCAGTACTTC	CASSPSRVLRGEQYF
TRBV3-1	TRBJ2-5	-	-	TGTGCCAGCAGCCAAGGCAGCCAAGAGACCCAGTACTTC	CASSQGSQETQYF
TRBV20-1	TRBJ1-2	-	-	TGCAGTCCGAGAGGCAGGGAGAACTATGGCTACACCTTC	CSPRGRENYGYTF
TRBV20-1	TRBJ2-7	-	-	TGCAGTGCTAGAGCAGGCTTCCTCCCCTTCTACGAGCAGTACTTC	CSARAGFLPFYEQYF
TRBV12-3/TRBV12-4	TRBJ1-2	-	-	TGTGCCAGCAGTTTGACGGCACCATATGGCTACACCTTC	CASSLTAPYGYTF
TRBV29-1	TRBJ2-2	few	-	TGCAGCGTTGAATACGGACCAGAGGGGTACGGGGAGCTGTTTTTT	CSVEYGPEGYGELFF
TRBV10-3	TRBJ2-5	few	TRBD1	TGTGCCATCAGTGATCAGGGACAGGAGACCCAGTACTTC	CAISDQGQETQYF
TRBV9	TRBJ1-2	few	-	TGTGCCAGCAGCGTAGGACCAGGGTTTGACTATGGCTACACCTTC	CASSVGPGFDYGYTF
TRBV5-1	TRBJ1-5	-	-	TGCGCCAGCTTCCAGCCCCAGCATTTT	CASFQPQHF
TRBV11-2	TRBJ2-7	-	TRBD2	TGTGCCAGCAGCCCCTACTTACTAGCGGACAGCTCCTACGAGCAGTACTTC	CASSPYLLADSSYEQYF
TRBV24-1	TRBJ2-7	-	TRBD1	TGTGCCACCAGTGATGGAGGGGACAGGCCCTACGAGCAGTACTTC	CATSDGGDRPYEQYF
TRBV5-1	TRBJ2-3	few	-	TGCGCCAGCCGAAACCCTAGCACAGATACGCAGTATTTT	CASRNPSTDTQYF
TRBV7-8	TRBJ2-1	few	TRBD2	TGTGCCAGCAGCTTAGGTGCGGGGGGACCTATGGAGCAGTTCTTC	CASSLGAGGPMEQFF
TRBV7-9	TRBJ1-1	few	-	TGTGCCAGCAGCGCACAAACAGTGAACACTGAAGCTTTCTTT	CASSAQTVNTEAFF
TRBV12-3/TRBV12-4	TRBJ2-5	few	-	TGTGCCAGCAGTTTAGACAGCCGAGGGGCCCAGTACTTC	CASSLDSRGAQYF
TRBV4-1	TRBJ2-3	few	-	TGCGCCAGCAGCCGGCAAGTGGGCACAGATACGCAGTATTTT	CASSRQVGTDTQYF
TRBV12-3/TRBV12-4	TRBJ1-4	few	-	TGTGCCAGCAGTTTAATCCGGGGGGAAAAACTGTTTTTT	CASSLIRGEKLFF
TRBV18	TRBJ2-4	-	TRBD1	TGTGCCAGCTCACAAGGGACAGCTTACTCTGTAGCCAAAAACATTCAGTACTTC	CASSQGTAYSVAKNIQYF
TRBV29-1	TRBJ2-7	few	-	TGCAGCGTTGAAAGCGACAGCGAGGACTCCTACGAGCAGTACTTC	CSVESDSEDSYEQYF
TRBV12-3/TRBV12-4	TRBJ1-2	many	-	TGTGCCAGCAGGAAGCGGGGAGACATAAACTATGGCTACACCTTC	CASRKRGDINYGYTF
TRBV3-1	TRBJ2-1	-	-	TGTGCCAGCAGCCAAGGGGACTTGGCAAATGAGCAGTTCTTC	CASSQGDLANEQFF
TRBV11-2	TRBJ2-7	many	-	TGTGCCAGCAGCTTCCCACACTCCTACGAGCAGTACTTC	CASSFPHSYEQYF
TRBV5-1	TRBJ2-2	few	-	TGCGCCAGCAGCTTGGATCCTAGCTCGGGCGGGGAGCTGTTTTTT	CASSLDPSSGGELFF
TRBV3-1	TRBJ2-1	many	-	TGTGCCAGCAGCCAAGTGTCTCCCGGGTTGGGTGAGCAGTTCTTC	CASSQVSPGLGEQFF
TRBV5-1	TRBJ2-5	-	-	TGCGCCAGCAGCTTGGGAGGGCAAAAGGGAGAGACCCAGTACTTC	CASSLGGQKGETQYF